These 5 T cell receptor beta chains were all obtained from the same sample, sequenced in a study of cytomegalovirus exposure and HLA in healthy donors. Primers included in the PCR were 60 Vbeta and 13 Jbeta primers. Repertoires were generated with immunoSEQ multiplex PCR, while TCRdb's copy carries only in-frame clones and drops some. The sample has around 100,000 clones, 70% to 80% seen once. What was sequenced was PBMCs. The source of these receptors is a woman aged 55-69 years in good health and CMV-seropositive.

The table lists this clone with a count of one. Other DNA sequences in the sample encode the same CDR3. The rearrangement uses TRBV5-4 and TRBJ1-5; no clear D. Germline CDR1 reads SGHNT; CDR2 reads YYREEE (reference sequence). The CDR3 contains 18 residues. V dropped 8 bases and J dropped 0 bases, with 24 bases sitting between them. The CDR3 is CARVSREKREGSNQPQHF. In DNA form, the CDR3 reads TGTGCCAGGGTTAGCCGGGAAAAAAGGGAGGGTAGCAATCAGCCCCAGCATTTT.

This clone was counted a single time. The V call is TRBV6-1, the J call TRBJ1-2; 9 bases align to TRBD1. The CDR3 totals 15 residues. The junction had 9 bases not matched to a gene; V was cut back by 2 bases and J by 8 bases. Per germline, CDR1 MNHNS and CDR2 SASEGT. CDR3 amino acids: CASSEPGHRGLGYTF. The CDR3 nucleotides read TGTGCCAGCAGTGAACCGGGGCACAGGGGGCTCGGCTACACCTTC.

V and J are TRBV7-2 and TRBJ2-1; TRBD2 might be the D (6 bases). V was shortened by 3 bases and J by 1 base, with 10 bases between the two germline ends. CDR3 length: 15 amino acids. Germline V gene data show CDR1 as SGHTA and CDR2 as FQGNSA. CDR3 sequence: CASSFAGGSYNEQFF. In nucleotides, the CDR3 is TGTGCCAGCAGCTTCGCCGGGGGATCCTACAATGAGCAGTTCTTC.

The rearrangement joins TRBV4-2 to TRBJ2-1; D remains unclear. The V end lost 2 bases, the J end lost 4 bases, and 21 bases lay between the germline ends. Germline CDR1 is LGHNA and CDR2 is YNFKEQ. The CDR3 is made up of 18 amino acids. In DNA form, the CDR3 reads TGTGCCAGCAGCCAAAATCTAGGCGACTTGGCCCCTTACAATGAGCAGTTCTTC. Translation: CASSQNLGDLAPYNEQFF.

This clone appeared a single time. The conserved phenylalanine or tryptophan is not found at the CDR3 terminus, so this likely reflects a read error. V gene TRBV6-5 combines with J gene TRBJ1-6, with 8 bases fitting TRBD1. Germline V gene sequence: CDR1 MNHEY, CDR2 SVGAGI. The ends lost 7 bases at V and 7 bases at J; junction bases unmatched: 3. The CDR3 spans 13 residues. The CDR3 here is CASKQGANSPLHS. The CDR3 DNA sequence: TGTGCCAGCAAGCAGGGGGCAAATTCACCCCTCCACTCT.